The subject of this entry is one T cell receptor beta chain. This sample was taken from a study of blood T cell repertoires in COVID-19. Study-wide background: PBMCs, B-cell-depleted T cells, or T cells provided the cDNA or gDNA that made up the material.

Participants were aged roughly 18 to 90 years, lived in under 30 US areas, and enrolled virtually. Method: immunoSEQ multiplex PCR; TCRdb's copy keeps in-frame clones and lacks some. The repertoire includes about 160,000 clones, approximately 80% of them detected once, and 3% to 4% sits in the top ten. The source of this sequence is an older woman who had recovered from COVID-19. The sample comprised PBMCs or T cells enriched from blood (not recorded which).

CDR3 sequence: CASSLGQGTDTQYF. The CDR3 DNA reads as TGTGCCAGCTCACTGGGGCAGGGGACAGATACGCAGTATTTT. V is TRBV18 and J is TRBJ2-3; a possible D gene is TRBD1 (6 bases). The CDR3 spans 14 residues. V was clipped by 4 bases and J by 3 bases, with 11 bases between them. Germline V gives CDR1 KGHSH, CDR2 LQKENI.